This T cell receptor (beta chain) came from a study of cytomegalovirus exposure and HLA in healthy donors. With 60 Vbeta and 13 Jbeta primers, the PCR was carried out. In the study's own analysis: Counted up in a later analysis, unique TCR beta chains came to about 83 million, with about 10 million shared. Sequencing was performed with immunoSEQ multiplex PCR; in TCRdb, only in-frame clones are kept and a portion is missing. V, J and clone size are taken as reported in that table, and D and trimming were inferred from the DNA itself. The sample carries around 140,000 clones, 78% recorded once. As to this clone: The target antigen is unknown.

Study-wide points: Trimming of TCR beta V- and J-genes showed a link, identified in a later analysis, to a missense DCLRE1C variant. A later analysis linked some 18,000 TCR beta sequences to HLA alleles at 0.05 false discovery rate. Only CMV serostatus was available as immune exposure information.

The clonotype comes from a young woman in good health and CMV-seronegative. The sequencing sample was made of PBMCs.

In DNA form, the CDR3 reads TGTGCCTGGAGTCGACAACTAGCGGCGGCCCTTAAAAAGTTCTTC. The encoded protein is CAWSRQLAAALKKFF. The V call is TRBV30, the J call TRBJ2-1, with TRBD2 matching over 8 bases. Germline V CDR1 and CDR2: GTSNPN, SVGIG (reference sequence). V trimming: 2 bases; J trimming: 14 bases; junction bases outside the gene matches: 17. This CDR3 contains 15 residues.